A selection of T cell receptor beta chains follows, all from one sample in a study of cytomegalovirus exposure and HLA in healthy donors. Assay used: immunoSEQ multiplex PCR; TCRdb lists only in-frame clones, some missing. The sample lists 200,000 to 300,000 clones, 90% occurring once. Sequenced sample: PBMCs. Receptors originate from a woman in her twenties or thirties in good health and CMV-seronegative. The CDR3 runs from the conserved cysteine through the conserved F or W. The D gene is left open where the match is weak. Expanded clones are given a class, and other clones once, few, many or no size at all.

abundance: NA
j_gene: TRBJ2-1
v_gene: TRBV2
d_gene: NA
CDR3aa: CASSDVSKESNEQFF
CDR3nt: TGTGCCAGCAGTGATGTGTCAAAGGAATCAAATGAGCAGTTCTTC

abundance: NA
j_gene: TRBJ2-1
v_gene: TRBV27
d_gene: TRBD1
CDR3aa: CASNKDRDRGDNEQFF
CDR3nt: TGTGCCAGCAACAAGGACCGGGACAGGGGGGACAATGAGCAGTTCTTC

abundance: NA
j_gene: TRBJ2-5
v_gene: TRBV30
d_gene: NA
CDR3aa: CAWSVGPGGPGETQYF
CDR3nt: TGTGCCTGGAGTGTAGGCCCGGGTGGCCCGGGGGAGACCCAGTACTTC

abundance: NA
j_gene: TRBJ2-5
v_gene: TRBV5-5
d_gene: NA
CDR3aa: CASSPQQGLATQYF
CDR3nt: TGTGCCAGCAGCCCTCAGCAGGGTTTAGCGACCCAGTACTTC

abundance: NA
j_gene: TRBJ2-7
v_gene: TRBV27
d_gene: TRBD1
CDR3aa: CASSWGQGAGEQYF
CDR3nt: TGTGCCAGCAGTTGGGGACAGGGGGCAGGGGAGCAGTACTTC

abundance: NA
j_gene: TRBJ2-7
v_gene: TRBV10-1
d_gene: NA
CDR3aa: CASSESVRYSYEQYF
CDR3nt: TGCGCCAGCAGTGAGTCGGTCAGATACTCCTACGAGCAGTACTTC

abundance: NA
j_gene: TRBJ2-1
v_gene: TRBV7-9
d_gene: TRBD2
CDR3aa: CASSLAQTSGSLDEQFF
CDR3nt: TGTGCCAGCAGCTTAGCTCAGACTAGCGGGAGTTTAGATGAGCAGTTCTTC

abundance: once
j_gene: TRBJ2-5
v_gene: TRBV5-1
d_gene: NA
CDR3aa: CASSLVWGQETQYF
CDR3nt: TGCGCCAGCAGCTTGGTTTGGGGACAAGAAACCCAGTACTTC

abundance: NA
j_gene: TRBJ2-1
v_gene: TRBV5-4
d_gene: NA
CDR3aa: CASSPGTANEQFF
CDR3nt: TGTGCCAGCAGCCCCGGGACCGCCAATGAGCAGTTCTTC

abundance: NA
j_gene: TRBJ1-1
v_gene: TRBV4-3
d_gene: TRBD1
CDR3aa: CASSQERGLTEAFF
CDR3nt: TGCGCCAGCAGCCAAGAAAGGGGGCTGACTGAAGCTTTCTTT

abundance: NA
j_gene: TRBJ2-7
v_gene: TRBV13
d_gene: TRBD1
CDR3aa: CASSRPGQGVPHEQYF
CDR3nt: TGTGCCAGCAGCCGACCGGGACAGGGCGTCCCCCACGAGCAGTACTTC

abundance: once
j_gene: TRBJ1-1
v_gene: TRBV29-1
d_gene: NA
CDR3aa: CSVMTGQNTEAFF
CDR3nt: TGCAGCGTGATGACGGGACAGAACACTGAAGCTTTCTTT

abundance: NA
j_gene: TRBJ2-5
v_gene: TRBV5-6
d_gene: TRBD2
CDR3aa: CASSLRTSGRTETQYF
CDR3nt: TGTGCCAGCAGCCTACGGACTAGCGGGAGGACGGAGACCCAGTACTTC

abundance: NA
j_gene: TRBJ2-7
v_gene: TRBV21-1
d_gene: NA
CDR3aa: CASSLRDRVFLGGEQYF
CDR3nt: TGTGCCAGCAGCCTCCGGGACAGGGTCTTCTTGGGGGGCGAGCAGTACTTC

abundance: NA
j_gene: TRBJ2-7
v_gene: TRBV27
d_gene: NA
CDR3aa: CASSYSGYSYEQYF
CDR3nt: TGTGCCAGCAGTTACTCGGGGTACTCCTACGAGCAGTACTTC

abundance: NA
j_gene: TRBJ2-3
v_gene: TRBV19
d_gene: NA
CDR3aa: CASSWGQSTDTQYF
CDR3nt: TGTGCCAGTAGTTGGGGCCAGAGCACAGATACGCAGTATTTT

abundance: NA
j_gene: TRBJ2-3
v_gene: TRBV29-1
d_gene: NA
CDR3aa: CSVKVSTSTDTQYF
CDR3nt: TGCAGCGTTAAGGTCTCAACTAGCACAGATACGCAGTATTTT

abundance: NA
j_gene: TRBJ2-1
v_gene: TRBV7-9
d_gene: TRBD2
CDR3aa: CASSLSRVGRDNEQFF
CDR3nt: TGTGCCAGCAGCTTATCCAGGGTGGGGAGGGACAATGAGCAGTTCTTC

abundance: NA
j_gene: TRBJ2-2
v_gene: TRBV11-2
d_gene: NA
CDR3aa: CASSLQAEYTGELFF
CDR3nt: TGTGCCAGCAGCTTACAGGCGGAGTACACCGGGGAGCTGTTTTTT

abundance: NA
j_gene: TRBJ1-5
v_gene: TRBV27
d_gene: TRBD1
CDR3aa: CASSLLDRADQPQHF
CDR3nt: TGTGCCAGCAGTTTATTGGACAGGGCCGATCAGCCCCAGCATTTT

abundance: NA
j_gene: TRBJ1-1
v_gene: TRBV29-1
d_gene: NA
CDR3aa: CSVVTRVTEAFF
CDR3nt: TGCAGCGTTGTGACGCGGGTCACTGAAGCTTTCTTT

abundance: NA
j_gene: TRBJ2-7
v_gene: TRBV28
d_gene: TRBD1
CDR3aa: CASSPGTGLYEQYF
CDR3nt: TGTGCCAGCAGTCCCGGGACAGGGCTGTACGAGCAGTACTTC

abundance: NA
j_gene: TRBJ2-7
v_gene: TRBV4-3
d_gene: NA
CDR3aa: CASSQGLGSSGYEQYF
CDR3nt: TGCGCCAGCAGCCAAGGGTTGGGGAGTTCTGGGTACGAGCAGTACTTC

abundance: NA
j_gene: TRBJ1-1
v_gene: TRBV28
d_gene: NA
CDR3aa: CASSFTVGPVKGAFF
CDR3nt: TGTGCCAGCAGTTTTACCGTGGGACCAGTTAAGGGAGCTTTCTTT

abundance: NA
j_gene: TRBJ2-1
v_gene: TRBV5-4
d_gene: NA
CDR3aa: CASSREVHSYNEQFF
CDR3nt: TGTGCCAGCAGCCGTGAGGTGCACTCCTACAATGAGCAGTTCTTC

abundance: NA
j_gene: TRBJ1-4
v_gene: TRBV27
d_gene: TRBD1
CDR3aa: CASSSDRDGNEKLFF
CDR3nt: TGTGCCAGCAGTAGTGACAGGGACGGCAATGAAAAACTGTTTTTT

abundance: NA
j_gene: TRBJ1-5
v_gene: TRBV7-2
d_gene: TRBD1
CDR3aa: CASSFGDRAYSNQPQHF
CDR3nt: TGTGCCAGCAGCTTCGGGGACAGGGCCTATAGCAATCAGCCCCAGCATTTT

abundance: NA
j_gene: TRBJ1-2
v_gene: TRBV4-3
d_gene: NA
CDR3aa: CASSQDRIAGQDYGYTF
CDR3nt: TGCGCCAGCAGCCAAGATCGCATAGCGGGGCAGGACTATGGCTACACCTTC

abundance: NA
j_gene: TRBJ2-7
v_gene: TRBV4-2
d_gene: NA
CDR3aa: CASSLEDSSPEQYF
CDR3nt: TGTGCCAGCAGCCTAGAGGACTCTTCTCCCGAGCAGTACTTC